This T cell receptor (beta chain) was found in a study of chronic HIV infection and antiretroviral therapy. At least ten counts were recorded for this clonotype. V lost 7 bases and J lost 5; bases outside the gene matches: 3. There are 13 residues in the CDR3. The germline V gene encodes CDR1 ENHRY and CDR2 SYGVKD. MiXCR, applied by TCRdb to the 5' RACE reads, yields one record per CDR3 protein. Among about 48,000 distinct CDR3 sequences listed, about 19% were seen once. This TCR was recovered from an adult who had HIV and had not received antiretroviral therapy, or was an uninfected healthy control (not recorded which). V and J are TRBV10-3 and TRBJ2-3; 10 positions agree with TRBD2. Sequenced: peripheral blood. CDR3 in amino acids: CAIKIAGGDTQYF. CDR3 nucleotides: TGTGCCATCAAAATAGCGGGAGGAGATACGCAGTATTTT.